These 9 T cell receptor beta chains were sequenced from one sample in a study of cytomegalovirus exposure and HLA in healthy donors. In the PCR, 60 Vbeta and 13 Jbeta primers were used. The method was immunoSEQ multiplex PCR; TCRdb's version includes in-frame clones alone and lacks a portion of them. The sample holds approximately 100,000 clones, 65% to 80% seen once. Material: PBMCs. These receptors were collected from a man between 60 and 70 years old in good health and CMV-seropositive.

V and J are TRBV5-1 and TRBJ1-4; maybe TRBD1 (6 bases). This CDR3 comprises 15 residues. From germline, CDR1 is SGHRS and CDR2 YFSETQ. V dropped 3 bases and J dropped 7 bases, with 16 bases sitting between them. CDR3 sequence reads: CASSSVPGASEKLFF. In nucleotides, the CDR3 is TGCGCCAGCAGCTCAGTCCCAGGGGCGAGTGAAAAACTGTTTTTT.

V gene TRBV9 combines with J gene TRBJ1-1, with a weak D call TRBD1 (6 bases). Germline assignment: CDR1 SGDLS and CDR2 YYNGEE. CDR3 size: 16 residues. The V and J ends lost 0 bases and 5 bases respectively, with 17 bases between them. CDR3 nucleotides: TGTGCCAGCAGCGTAGCCAGGGGTCCGGGAGGAACTGAAGCTTTCTTT. Its protein is CASSVARGPGGTEAFF.

The chain links TRBV14 to TRBJ1-4, with a weak D call TRBD1 (5 bases). V gave up 2 bases and J gave up 4 bases, with 11 bases separating them. The length of the CDR3 is 15 residues. Germline CDR1 is SGHDN and CDR2 is FVKESK. The CDR3: CASSQFTGFNEKLFF. The CDR3, as DNA: TGTGCCAGCAGCCAATTCACAGGATTTAATGAAAAACTGTTTTTT. Drawing the rest from reference TRBV14 and TRBJ1-4, the complete variable domain is EAGVTQFPSHSVIEKGQTVTLRCDPISGHDNLYWYRRVMGKEIKFLLHFVKESKQDESGMPNNRFLAERTGGTYSTLKVQPAELEDSGVYFCASSQFTGFNEKLFFGSGTQLSVL.

The V gene is TRBV15, the J gene TRBJ1-5; the match to TRBD1 covers 8 bases. V lost 1 base and J lost 6; bases outside the gene matches: 2. Looked up from germline, CDR1 is LNHNV and CDR2 is YYDKDF (reference sequence). The CDR3 loop spans 14 amino acids. The CDR3 sequence is CATSRGQGFQPQHF. The CDR3 coding sequence is TGTGCCACCAGCAGAGGACAGGGGTTTCAGCCCCAGCATTTT.

V is TRBV2 and J is TRBJ2-1; 7 bases are a match to TRBD2. This CDR3 is 16 amino acids long. Germline-derived CDR1 and CDR2 are SNHLY and FYNNEI. Trimming at V came to 3 bases and at J to 8 bases, leaving 13 bases not matched to a gene. The CDR3 sequence is CASSDGGGGVVDEQFF. The CDR3 DNA sequence: TGTGCCAGCAGTGATGGGGGGGGTGGAGTGGTGGATGAGCAGTTCTTC.

The genes are TRBV2 and TRBJ1-6, with D possibly being TRBD1 (6 bases). Germline V gene data show CDR1 as SNHLY and CDR2 as FYNNEI. The V end was cut by 6 bases, the J end by 2 bases, with 11 bases between. The CDR3 totals 15 residues. The CDR3 nucleotides are TGTGCCAGCAGATACGACAGGACCTATAATTCACCCCTCCACTTT. It translates to CASRYDRTYNSPLHF.

The chain combines TRBV19 with TRBJ2-7; 10 positions match TRBD1. The CDR3 consists of 15 residues. V dropped 4 bases and J dropped 4; count of bases not matched to a gene: 7. The V gene's germline CDR1 is LNHDA and CDR2 SQIVND (reference sequence). The CDR3 DNA reads as TGTGCCAGTAGTAAAGGGGACAGGGGATGGTACGAGCAGTACTTC. Translated: CASSKGDRGWYEQYF.

This clone was counted once. V and J are TRBV7-9 and TRBJ2-2, with D possibly TRBD2 on 7 matching bases. V gave up 5 bases and J gave up 0 bases, with 10 bases separating them. Per the germline V gene, CDR1 is SEHNR and CDR2 is FQNEAQ (reference sequence). The CDR3 has 15 amino acids. CDR3 nucleotide sequence: TGTGCCAGCAGCCGGGGGGACACGAACACCGGGGAGCTGTTTTTT. This encodes CASSRGDTNTGELFF.

The chain combines TRBV6-5 with TRBJ1-2; no clear D. V gave up 5 bases and J gave up 3 bases, with 10 bases separating them. The germline CDR1 and CDR2 sequences are MNHEY and SVGAGI. The CDR3 has 13 residues. This chain's CDR3 is CASSEAVYYGYTF. CDR3 DNA sequence: TGTGCCAGCAGTGAAGCGGTCTACTATGGCTACACCTTC.